This T cell receptor (beta chain) was sequenced in a study of cytomegalovirus exposure and HLA in healthy donors. Study context: Around 80 million unique TCRs from HLA-typed donors were held in an early data release.

Study conclusions and caveats: Later analysis associated a missense DCLRE1C variant with TCR beta V- and J-gene trimming. A later analysis reportedly identified an Asian-associated ancestry cluster as carrying fewer N-insertions than the roughly 700-donor mean.

The PCR made use of 60 Vbeta and 13 Jbeta primers. As handled by the study authors: About 12 million of some 80 million unique TCR beta chains were shared, per a later count. Data came from immunoSEQ multiplex PCR; TCRdb stores just in-frame clones and leaves some out. That table gives V, J and clone size, and the DNA gave D and trimming. The table records some 90,000 clones, roughly 80% of them present only once. Germline trimming cut 7 bases from V and 3 bases from J; bases unmatched to any gene: 13. The CDR3 runs to 15 residues. Germline V lookup: CDR1 SQVTM, CDR2 ANQGSEA. A note on this clone: Its target is not known.

This clonotype originated in a woman aged 45 to 65 in good health and CMV-seropositive. Specimen: PBMCs. The chain employs TRBV29-1 and TRBJ1-2, with 8 positions matching TRBD1. The CDR3 nucleotides are TGCAGCGCCGAGGTGTGGGCAGGGGGCCACTATGGCTACACCTTC. It encodes CSAEVWAGGHYGYTF.